The 15 T cell receptor beta chains below come from one sample, sequenced in a study of blood T cell repertoires in COVID-19. TCRdb keeps only in-frame clones here, not all; method: immunoSEQ multiplex PCR. The sample contains roughly 310,000 clones, around 89% of which appear only once. The sequenced sample consisted of PBMCs or T cells enriched from blood (not recorded which). These receptors were obtained from a woman between 40 and 50 years old who had recovered from COVID-19.

This sequence joins TRBV12-1 and TRBJ1-1; the table's D call, TRBD1, was not checked against the DNA. TRBV12-1 is marked as a pseudogene. The CDR3 has 15 amino acids. CDR3 DNA sequence: TGTGCCAGCAATAACAGGGTCCGTAGAGACACTGAAGCTTTCTTT. Translation gives CASNNRVRRDTEAFF.

The chain employs TRBV10-1 and TRBJ2-3; 9 positions agree with TRBD1. Germline-derived CDR1 and CDR2 are WNHNN and SYGVQD (reference sequence). The V gene end was trimmed by 3 bases and the J gene end by 1 base; junction bases not matched to a gene: 14. CDR3 length: 19 residues. The CDR3 nucleotides read TGCGCCAGCAGTGATGATGGCGCGGACAGGGGATATCGCACAGATACGCAGTATTTT. Translated: CASSDDGADRGYRTDTQYF.

The chain is built from TRBV9 and TRBJ1-6; 7 bases agree with TRBD1. This CDR3 spans 16 amino acids. Germline assignment: CDR1 SGDLS and CDR2 YYNGEE. V gave up 6 bases and J gave up 5 bases; unmatched junction bases: 11. This CDR3 reads CASTTTGSRDNSPLHF. The CDR3, as DNA: TGTGCCAGCACCACGACAGGGTCGAGGGATAATTCACCCCTCCACTTT.

On this clone: No DNA is shown, since the ends of the CDR3 on it are uncertain; the CDR3 is the one TCRdb lists. The chain joins TRBV5-8 to TRBJ2-1; TRBD1 was called by the table and not checked on the DNA. Germline assignment: CDR1 SGHTS and CDR2 YDEGEE. The CDR3 is 12 amino acids in total, end residues counted. CDR3: CASSFGQGIRFF.

The chain recombines TRBV6-5 with TRBJ2-7; 9 bases fit TRBD2. J lost 2 bases, V lost 5 bases, and 7 bases had no gene match. The CDR3 contains 15 residues. Per germline, CDR1 MNHEY and CDR2 SVGAGI. This CDR3 is CASSTGGGGAYEQYF. The CDR3 DNA sequence: TGTGCCAGCAGTACAGGTGGCGGGGGGGCCTACGAGCAGTACTTC.

The CDR3 region has the DNA TGCGCCAGCAGCCAAGATGACTTGGCGGGGGGCCGGAGAGAGACCCAGTACTTC. Encoded protein: CASSQDDLAGGRRETQYF. The gene calls are TRBV4-1 and TRBJ2-5; 8 nucleotides align to TRBD2. CDR3 length: 18 residues. CDR1 and CDR2 (germline): MGHRA, YSYEKL. V lost 0 bases, J lost 4 bases, and 13 bases stayed unmatched.

The chain has TRBV28 and TRBJ1-2; 9 nucleotides align to TRBD1. The CDR3 spans 13 residues. From germline, CDR1 is MDHEN and CDR2 SYDVKM. V shed 7 bases, J shed 5 bases, and the junction held 5 bases outside the gene matches. In DNA, the CDR3 is TGTGCCAGCATTACCGGGACAGGGTATGGCTACACCTTC. This sequence encodes CASITGTGYGYTF.

This rearrangement joins TRBV7-3 to TRBJ2-1; 8 bases are a match to TRBD2. Trimming took 5 bases from V and 0 from J; bases not matched to a gene: 3. Looked up from germline, CDR1 is SGHTA and CDR2 is FQGTGA. This CDR3 is 15 amino acids long. DNA of the CDR3: TGTGCCAGCAGCGAAGGGACTAGCTCCTACAATGAGCAGTTCTTC. Its protein product is CASSEGTSSYNEQFF.

This clone counts as medium-sized (0.01 to 0.1%). CDR3 nucleotide sequence: TGTGCCAGCAGTGAGTTGGGCACAGAGCAGTTCTTC. Amino acid sequence: CASSELGTEQFF. The chain is built from TRBV25-1 and TRBJ2-1; D remains unclear. CDR1 and CDR2 (germline): MGHDK, SYGVNS. The CDR3 loop spans 12 amino acids. The ends were cut back, 3 bases at V and 10 bases at J, with 10 bases in the middle.

About this clone: The junction departs from the called germline gene at one end, perhaps through a read error. V is TRBV7-7 and J is TRBJ2-3; 11 positions agree with TRBD2. Looked up from germline, CDR1 is SSHAT and CDR2 is FNYEAQ (reference sequence). This CDR3 has 15 amino acids. Here the CDR3 reads CASSMGLAVTDTQYF. CDR3 coding DNA: TGTGCTAGCAGCATGGGACTAGCGGTAACAGATACGCAGTATTTT.

In this sample, this clone turned up once. V is TRBV27 and J is TRBJ1-4, with a possible D match to TRBD1 (6 bases). V lost 4 bases and J lost 12, with 15 bases in between. The CDR3 runs 13 residues. Germline V CDR1 and CDR2: MNHEY, SMNVEV (reference sequence). The DNA for the CDR3 is TGTGCCAGCAGTTCCTATCCGACAGGCGAACTGTTTTTT. Translating gives CASSSYPTGELFF.

The V call is TRBV18, the J call TRBJ2-5; D remains unclear. The V gene's germline CDR1 is KGHSH and CDR2 LQKENI. Trimming stripped 1 base from V and 0 bases from J, with 6 bases between. The CDR3 contains 14 residues. The chain's CDR3 is CASSPLSDQETQYF. CDR3 in DNA: TGTGCCAGCTCACCACTGTCGGACCAAGAGACCCAGTACTTC.

This chain joins TRBV5-4 and TRBJ2-7; maybe TRBD2 (6 bases). V was pared by 4 bases and J by 4 bases, with 27 bases between. The CDR3 extends over 18 amino acids. CDR1 is SGHNT and CDR2 is YYREEE in the germline V gene (reference sequence). The CDR3 nucleotides are TGTGCCAGCAGCCCGGGGTGGAACCCCGGGGGAGTTACTTACGAGCAGTACTTC. Encoded protein: CASSPGWNPGGVTYEQYF.

V gene TRBV12-3 or TRBV12-4 combines with J gene TRBJ1-5; D may be TRBD1 (5 bases). CDR3 length equals 12 residues. The V end lost 6 bases, the J end lost 10 bases, and 13 bases lay between the germline ends. Here the CDR3 reads CASSQGQIPQHF. The CDR3 DNA follows: TGTGCCAGCAGCCAGGGCCAAATACCCCAGCATTTT.

The chain carries TRBV3-1 (or the pseudogene TRBV3-2) and TRBJ2-3, with D unresolved. The CDR3 totals 13 residues. V lost 6 bases and J lost 4, with 11 bases in between. Germline CDR1 LGHDT, CDR2 YNNKEL (reference sequence). The CDR3: CASSLWSADTQYF. The CDR3 region has the DNA TGTGCCAGCAGTCTCTGGAGTGCAGATACGCAGTATTTT.